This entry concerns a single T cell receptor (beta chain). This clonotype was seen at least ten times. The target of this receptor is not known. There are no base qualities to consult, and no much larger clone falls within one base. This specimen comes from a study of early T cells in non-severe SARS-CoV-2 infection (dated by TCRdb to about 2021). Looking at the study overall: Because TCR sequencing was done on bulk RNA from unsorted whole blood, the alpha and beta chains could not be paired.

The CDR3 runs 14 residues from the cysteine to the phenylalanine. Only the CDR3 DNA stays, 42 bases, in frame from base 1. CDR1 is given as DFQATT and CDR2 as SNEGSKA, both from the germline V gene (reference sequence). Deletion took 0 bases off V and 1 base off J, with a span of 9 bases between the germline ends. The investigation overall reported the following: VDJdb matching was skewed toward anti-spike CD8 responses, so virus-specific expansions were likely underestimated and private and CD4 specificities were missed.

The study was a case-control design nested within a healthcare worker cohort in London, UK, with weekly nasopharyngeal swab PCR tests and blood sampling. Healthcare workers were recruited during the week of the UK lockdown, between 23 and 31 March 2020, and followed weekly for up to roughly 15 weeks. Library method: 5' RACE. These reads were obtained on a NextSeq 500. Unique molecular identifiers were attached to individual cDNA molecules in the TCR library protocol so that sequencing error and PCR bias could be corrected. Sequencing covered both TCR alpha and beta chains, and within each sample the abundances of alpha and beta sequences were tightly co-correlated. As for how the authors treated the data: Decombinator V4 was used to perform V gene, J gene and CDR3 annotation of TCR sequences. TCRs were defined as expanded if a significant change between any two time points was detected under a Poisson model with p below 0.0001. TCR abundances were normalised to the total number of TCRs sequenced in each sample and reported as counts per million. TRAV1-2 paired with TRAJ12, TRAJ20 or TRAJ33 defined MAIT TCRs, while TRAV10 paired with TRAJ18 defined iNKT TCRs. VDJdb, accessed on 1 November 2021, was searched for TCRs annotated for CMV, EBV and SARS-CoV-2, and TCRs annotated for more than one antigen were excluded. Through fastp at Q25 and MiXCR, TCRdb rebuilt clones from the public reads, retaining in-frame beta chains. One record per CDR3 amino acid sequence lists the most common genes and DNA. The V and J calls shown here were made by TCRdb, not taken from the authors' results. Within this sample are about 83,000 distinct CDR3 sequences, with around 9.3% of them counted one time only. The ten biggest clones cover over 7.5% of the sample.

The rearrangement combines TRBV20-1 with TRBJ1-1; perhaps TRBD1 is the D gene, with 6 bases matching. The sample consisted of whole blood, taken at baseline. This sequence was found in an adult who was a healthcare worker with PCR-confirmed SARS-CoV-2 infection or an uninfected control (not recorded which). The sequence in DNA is TGCAGTGCTAGAGATCCGGGACAGAACACTGAAGCTTTCTTT. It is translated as CSARDPGQNTEAFF.